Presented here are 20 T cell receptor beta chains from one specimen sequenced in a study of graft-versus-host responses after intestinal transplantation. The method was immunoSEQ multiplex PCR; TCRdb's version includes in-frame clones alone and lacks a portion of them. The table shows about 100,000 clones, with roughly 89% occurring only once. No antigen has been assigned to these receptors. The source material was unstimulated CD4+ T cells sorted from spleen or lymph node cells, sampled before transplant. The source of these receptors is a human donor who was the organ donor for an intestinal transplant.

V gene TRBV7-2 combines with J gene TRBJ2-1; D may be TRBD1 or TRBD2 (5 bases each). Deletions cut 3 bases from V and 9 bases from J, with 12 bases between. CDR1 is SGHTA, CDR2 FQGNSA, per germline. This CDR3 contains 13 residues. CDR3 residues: CASSLPGPREQFF. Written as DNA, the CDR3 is TGTGCCAGCAGCTTGCCGGGGCCACGTGAGCAGTTCTTC. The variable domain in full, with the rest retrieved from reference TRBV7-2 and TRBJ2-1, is GAGVSQSPSNKVTEKGKDVELRCDPISGHTALYWYRQSLGQGLEFLIYFQGNSAPDKSGLPSDRFSAERTGGSVSTLTIQRTQQEDSAVYLCASSLPGPREQFFGPGTRLTVL.

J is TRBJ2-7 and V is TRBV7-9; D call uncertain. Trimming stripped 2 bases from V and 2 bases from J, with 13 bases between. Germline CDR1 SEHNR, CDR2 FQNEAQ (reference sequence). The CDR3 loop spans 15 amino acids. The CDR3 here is CASSLRSNTPYEQYF. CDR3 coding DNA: TGTGCCAGCAGCTTACGGTCTAATACTCCCTACGAGCAGTACTTC.

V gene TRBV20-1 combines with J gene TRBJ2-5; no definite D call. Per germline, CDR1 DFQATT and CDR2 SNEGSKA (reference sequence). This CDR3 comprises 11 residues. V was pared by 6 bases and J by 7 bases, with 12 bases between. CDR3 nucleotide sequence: TGCAGTGCCTCCCTCTCGTGGACCCAGTACTTC. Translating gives CSASLSWTQYF.

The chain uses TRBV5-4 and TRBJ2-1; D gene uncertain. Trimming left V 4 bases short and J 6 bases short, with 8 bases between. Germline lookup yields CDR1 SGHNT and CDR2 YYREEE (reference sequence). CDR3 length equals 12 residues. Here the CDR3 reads CASSDDPNEQFF. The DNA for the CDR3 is TGTGCCAGCAGCGACGACCCCAATGAGCAGTTCTTC. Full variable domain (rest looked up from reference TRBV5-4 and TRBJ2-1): ETGVTQSPTHLIKTRGQQVTLRCSSQSGHNTVSWYQQALGQGPQFIFQYYREEENGRGNFPPRFSGLQFPNYSSELNVNALELDDSALYLCASSDDPNEQFFGPGTRLTVL.

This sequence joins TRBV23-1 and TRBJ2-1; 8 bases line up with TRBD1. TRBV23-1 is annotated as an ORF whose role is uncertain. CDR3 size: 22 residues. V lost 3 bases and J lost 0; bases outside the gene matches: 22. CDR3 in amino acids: CASSQLQKGQAMRASSYNEQFF. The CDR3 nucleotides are TGCGCCAGCAGTCAGCTGCAAAAGGGACAGGCGATGAGGGCAAGCTCCTACAATGAGCAGTTCTTC.

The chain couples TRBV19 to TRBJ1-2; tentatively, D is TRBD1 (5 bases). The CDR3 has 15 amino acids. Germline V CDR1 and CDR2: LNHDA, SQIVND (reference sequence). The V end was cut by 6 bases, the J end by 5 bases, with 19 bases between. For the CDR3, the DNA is TGTGCCAGTAGGACTCCAGGGAACTGGGGATATGGCTACACCTTC. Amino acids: CASRTPGNWGYGYTF.

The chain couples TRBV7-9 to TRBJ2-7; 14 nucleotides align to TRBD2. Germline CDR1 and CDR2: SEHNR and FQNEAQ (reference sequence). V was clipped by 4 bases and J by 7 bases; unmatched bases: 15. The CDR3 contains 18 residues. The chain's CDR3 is CASSSPRLAGGPWYEQYF. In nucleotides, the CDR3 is TGTGCCAGCAGCTCCCCTCGACTAGCGGGGGGGCCTTGGTATGAGCAGTACTTC.

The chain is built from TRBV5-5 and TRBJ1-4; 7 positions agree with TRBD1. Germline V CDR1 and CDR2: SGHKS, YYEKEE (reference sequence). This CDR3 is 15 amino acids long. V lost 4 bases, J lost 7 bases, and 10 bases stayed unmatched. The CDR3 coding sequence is TGTGCCAGCAGCATACAGGGGACTCAATCTGAAAAACTGTTTTTT. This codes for CASSIQGTQSEKLFF.

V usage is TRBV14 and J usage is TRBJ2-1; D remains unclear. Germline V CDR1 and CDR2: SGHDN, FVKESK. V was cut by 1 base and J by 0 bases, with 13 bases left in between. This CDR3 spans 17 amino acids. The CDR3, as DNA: TGTGCCAGCAGCCAAGGCCCTGGGCAGCGCTCCTACAATGAGCAGTTCTTC. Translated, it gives CASSQGPGQRSYNEQFF.

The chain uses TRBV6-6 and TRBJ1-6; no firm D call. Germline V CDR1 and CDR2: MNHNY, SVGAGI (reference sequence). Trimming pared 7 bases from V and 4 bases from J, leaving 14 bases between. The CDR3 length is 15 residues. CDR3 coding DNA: TGTGCCAGCAAATACAGCGATAATTATAATTCACCCCTCCACTTT. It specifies CASKYSDNYNSPLHF.

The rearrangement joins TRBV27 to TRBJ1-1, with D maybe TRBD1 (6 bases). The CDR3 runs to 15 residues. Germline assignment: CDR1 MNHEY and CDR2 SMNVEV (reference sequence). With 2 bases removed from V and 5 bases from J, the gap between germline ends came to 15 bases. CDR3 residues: CASSLVGRGGTEAFF. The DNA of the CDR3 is TGTGCCAGCAGTTTAGTGGGCAGAGGGGGAACTGAAGCTTTCTTT.

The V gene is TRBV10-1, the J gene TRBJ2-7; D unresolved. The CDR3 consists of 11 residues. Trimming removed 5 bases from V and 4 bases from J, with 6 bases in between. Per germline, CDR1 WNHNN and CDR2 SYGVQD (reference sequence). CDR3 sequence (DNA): TGCGCCAGCAGTTCTCTATACGAGCAGTACTTC. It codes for CASSSLYEQYF.

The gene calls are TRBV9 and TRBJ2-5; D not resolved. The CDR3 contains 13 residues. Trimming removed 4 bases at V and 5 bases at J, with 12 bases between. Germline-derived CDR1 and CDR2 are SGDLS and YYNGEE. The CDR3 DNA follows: TGTGCCAGCAGCCCAATGGGTCCGGAGACCCAGTACTTC. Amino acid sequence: CASSPMGPETQYF.

CDR3 sequence: CASRDRETGYGYTF. In nucleotides, the CDR3 is TGTGCCAGCAGGGACAGGGAGACGGGCTATGGCTACACCTTC. V gene TRBV2 combines with J gene TRBJ1-2, with TRBD1 matching 8 bases. Germline CDR1 SNHLY, CDR2 FYNNEI. The trim removed 6 bases at V and 4 bases at J, leaving 7 bases unmatched. The CDR3 runs 14 residues.

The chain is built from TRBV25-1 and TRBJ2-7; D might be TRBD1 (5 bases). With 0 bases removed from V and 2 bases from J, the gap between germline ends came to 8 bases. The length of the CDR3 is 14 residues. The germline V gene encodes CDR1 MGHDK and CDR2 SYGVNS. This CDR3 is CASSEYARAYEQYF. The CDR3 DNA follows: TGTGCCAGCAGTGAATACGCCAGGGCCTACGAGCAGTACTTC.

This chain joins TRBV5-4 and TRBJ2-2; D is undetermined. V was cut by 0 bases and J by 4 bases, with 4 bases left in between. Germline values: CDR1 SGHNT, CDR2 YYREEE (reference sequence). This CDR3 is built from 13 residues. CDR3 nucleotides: TGTGCCAGCAGCTTGGAGAGCACCGGGGAGCTGTTTTTT. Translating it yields CASSLESTGELFF. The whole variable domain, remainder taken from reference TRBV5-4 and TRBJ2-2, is ETGVTQSPTHLIKTRGQQVTLRCSSQSGHNTVSWYQQALGQGPQFIFQYYREEENGRGNFPPRFSGLQFPNYSSELNVNALELDDSALYLCASSLESTGELFFGEGSRLTVL.

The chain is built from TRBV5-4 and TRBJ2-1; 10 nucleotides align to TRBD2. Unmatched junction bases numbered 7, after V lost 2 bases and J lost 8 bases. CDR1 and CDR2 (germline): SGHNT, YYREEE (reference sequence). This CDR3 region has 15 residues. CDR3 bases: TGTGCCAGCAGCTTCCGGACTAGCGGAGTGGATGAGCAGTTCTTC. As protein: CASSFRTSGVDEQFF.

In DNA form, the CDR3 reads TGCGCCAGCAGCTTGTTCAGTAACACTGAAGCTTTCTTT. Translated, it gives CASSLFSNTEAFF. The chain recombines TRBV5-1 with TRBJ1-1; D is undetermined. V dropped 1 base and J dropped 2 bases, with 6 bases sitting between them. Per germline, CDR1 SGHRS and CDR2 YFSETQ. This CDR3 has 13 amino acids. Variable domain in full (rest from reference TRBV5-1 and TRBJ1-1): KAGVTQTPRYLIKTRGQQVTLSCSPISGHRSVSWYQQTPGQGLQFLFEYFSETQRNKGNFPGRFSGRQFSNSRSEMNVSTLELGDSALYLCASSLFSNTEAFFGQGTRLTVV.

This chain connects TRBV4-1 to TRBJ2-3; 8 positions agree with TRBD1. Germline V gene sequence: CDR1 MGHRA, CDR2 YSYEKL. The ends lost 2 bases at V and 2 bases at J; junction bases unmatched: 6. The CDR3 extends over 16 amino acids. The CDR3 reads CASSQRYRGNTDTQYF. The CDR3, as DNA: TGCGCCAGCAGCCAACGGTACAGGGGGAACACAGATACGCAGTATTTT.

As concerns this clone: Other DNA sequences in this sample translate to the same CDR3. CDR3: CASSAGQGRIYEQYF. CDR3 DNA sequence: TGTGCCAGCAGCGCAGGACAGGGTCGAATCTACGAGCAGTACTTC. The rearrangement uses TRBV5-6 and TRBJ2-7; 8 bases are a match to TRBD1. Germline assignment: CDR1 SGHDT and CDR2 YYEEEE. V lost 4 bases and J lost 3; bases outside the gene matches: 9. The CDR3 is 15 amino acids.